This TCR beta chain was recovered during a study of shared clonotypes between healthy human individuals. CD4+ cell separation produced CD45RA+ naive and CD45RA-negative memory subsets. Produced via immunoSEQ multiplex PCR; TCRdb's table is partial and in-frame only. The sample has about a million clones, around 74% seen once. Trimming removed 0 bases at V and 0 bases at J, with 21 bases between. The CDR3 length is 20 residues. Germline V gives CDR1 SGHTA, CDR2 FQGNSA. The genes are TRBV7-2 and TRBJ1-5; D is ambiguous. The TCR sequence derives from a man aged 18 to 29 in good health. Sequencing was carried out using memory CD4+ T cells sorted from blood. The subset was: CD45RA-negative fraction. This CDR3 is CASSLASDQKEFVSNQPQHF. CDR3 bases: TGTGCCAGCAGCTTAGCATCGGATCAAAAGGAATTTGTTAGCAATCAGCCCCAGCATTTT.